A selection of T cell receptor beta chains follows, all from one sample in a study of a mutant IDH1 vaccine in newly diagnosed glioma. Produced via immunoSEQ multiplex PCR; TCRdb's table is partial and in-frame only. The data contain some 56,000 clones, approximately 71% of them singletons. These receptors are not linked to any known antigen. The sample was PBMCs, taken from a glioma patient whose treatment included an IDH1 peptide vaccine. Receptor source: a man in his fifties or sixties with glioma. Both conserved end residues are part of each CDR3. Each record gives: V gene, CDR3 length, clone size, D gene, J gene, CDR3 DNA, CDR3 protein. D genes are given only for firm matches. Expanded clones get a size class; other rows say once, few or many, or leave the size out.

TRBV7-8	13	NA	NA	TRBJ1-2	TGTGCCAGCAGCTTAGCCCAGAGTCGAGGCTACACCTTC	CASSLAQSRGYTF
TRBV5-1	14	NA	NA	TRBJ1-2	TGCGCCAGCAGACAAGACAGCTTTAACTATGGCTACACCTTC	CASRQDSFNYGYTF
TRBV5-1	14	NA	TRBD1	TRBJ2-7	TGCGCCAGCACCGCCGGGACAGGGACCTACGAGCAGTACTTC	CASTAGTGTYEQYF
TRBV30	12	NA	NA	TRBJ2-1	TGTGCCCGCAGAGTGACTAGCAATGAGCAGTTCTTC	CARRVTSNEQFF
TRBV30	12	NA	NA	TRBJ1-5	TGTGCCTGTGGCCAGGAGGGTCAGCCCCAGCATTTT	CACGQEGQPQHF
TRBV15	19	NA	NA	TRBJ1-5	TGTGCCACCAGCAGAAGTGGAGGCAGGCATCTTGACAGCAATCAGCCCCAGCATTTT	CATSRSGGRHLDSNQPQHF
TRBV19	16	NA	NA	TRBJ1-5	TGTGCCAGTAGTATAGTTGGCAGTGGTAGCAATCAGCCCCAGCATTTT	CASSIVGSGSNQPQHF
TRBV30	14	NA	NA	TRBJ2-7	TGTGCCTGGGGTCGGACCGGGATCTCCTACGAGCAGTACTTC	CAWGRTGISYEQYF
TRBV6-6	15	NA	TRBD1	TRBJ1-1	TGTGCCAGCAGTTACTCGTCAGGGGGGATAGCTGAAGCTTTCTTT	CASSYSSGGIAEAFF
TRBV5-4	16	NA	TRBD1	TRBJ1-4	TGTGCCAGCAGCTTGGGGACAGGGTTGGGTAATGAAAAACTGTTTTTT	CASSLGTGLGNEKLFF
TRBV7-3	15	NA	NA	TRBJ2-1	TGTGCCAGCAGCTTGTGGGGCCTCGACGTGGATGAGCAGTTCTTC	CASSLWGLDVDEQFF
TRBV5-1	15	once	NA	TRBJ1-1	TGCGCCAGCAGCTTTGACAGCCAAATGAACACTGAAGCTTTCTTT	CASSFDSQMNTEAFF
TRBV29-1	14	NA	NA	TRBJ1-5	TGCAGCGTAGGGTCAGCCCTGGGCAATCAGCCCCAGCATTTT	CSVGSALGNQPQHF
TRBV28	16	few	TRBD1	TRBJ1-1	TGTGCCAGCAGCTTAGGGGACAGGGGGCTGAGAACTGAAGCTTTCTTT	CASSLGDRGLRTEAFF
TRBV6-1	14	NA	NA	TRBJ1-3	TGTGCCAGCAGTGAAGGCAGGGCTGGAAACACCATATATTTT	CASSEGRAGNTIYF
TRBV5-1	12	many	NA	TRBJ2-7	TGCGCCAGCAGCTTGAACAGCTACGAGCAGTACTTC	CASSLNSYEQYF
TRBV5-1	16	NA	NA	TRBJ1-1	TGCGCCAGCAGCTTTCGACCGGGGCCAGCGAACACTGAAGCTTTCTTT	CASSFRPGPANTEAFF
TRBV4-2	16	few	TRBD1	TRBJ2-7	TGTGCCAGCAGCCAAGATCCCGGGACAGGGTTCAACGAGCAGTACTTC	CASSQDPGTGFNEQYF
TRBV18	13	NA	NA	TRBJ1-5	TGTGCCAGCTCACCTTCACTCGATCAGCCCCAGCATTTT	CASSPSLDQPQHF
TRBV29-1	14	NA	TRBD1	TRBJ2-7	TGCAGCGTTGAGCGACAGGGGAGCGACTACGAGCAGTACTTC	CSVERQGSDYEQYF
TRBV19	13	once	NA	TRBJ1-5	TGTGCCAGTAGTATAGGCAGTCATCAGCCCCAGCATTTT	CASSIGSHQPQHF
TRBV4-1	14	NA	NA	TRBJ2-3	TGCGCCAGCAGCCAAGAAAGGCTGACGGATACGCAGTATTTT	CASSQERLTDTQYF
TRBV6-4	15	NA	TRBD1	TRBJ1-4	TGTGCCAGCAGTGCGCGTTCAGGGACAGGAGAAAAACTGTTTTTT	CASSARSGTGEKLFF
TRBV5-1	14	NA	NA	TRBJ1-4	TGCGCCAGCAGACCCGACAGGCCCGTGGAAAAACTGTTTTTT	CASRPDRPVEKLFF
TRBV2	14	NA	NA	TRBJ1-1	TGTGCCAGCAGGTCGCCGGATGGGCCCACTGAAGCTTTCTTT	CASRSPDGPTEAFF
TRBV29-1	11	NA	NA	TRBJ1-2	TGCAGCGTTGAACAGGGCAGGGGCTACACCTTC	CSVEQGRGYTF
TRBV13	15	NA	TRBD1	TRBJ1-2	TGTGCCAGCAGCTTAGGGACAGGGGGCAAGTATGGCTACACCTTC	CASSLGTGGKYGYTF
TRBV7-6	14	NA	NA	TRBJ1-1	TGTGCCAGCAGCTTAGCATCCAGGGCGACTGAAGCTTTCTTT	CASSLASRATEAFF
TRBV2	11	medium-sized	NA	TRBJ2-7	TGTGCCAGCTCCCCGTACCACGAGCAGTACTTC	CASSPYHEQYF
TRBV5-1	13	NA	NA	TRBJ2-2	TGCGCCAGCAGCTTGGCAGGCACCGGGGAGCTGTTTTTT	CASSLAGTGELFF
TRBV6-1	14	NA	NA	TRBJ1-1	TGTGCCACCGAGAGTGGGGGTGTGAACACTGAAGCTTTCTTT	CATESGGVNTEAFF
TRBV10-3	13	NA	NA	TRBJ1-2	TGTGCCATCAGTGATACAGCAGGATTTGGCTACACCTTC	CAISDTAGFGYTF
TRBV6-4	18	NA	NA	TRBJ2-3	TGTGCCAGCAGTGACTCGCATAAGGCAGGGTACGGGCCCGATACGCAGTATTTT	CASSDSHKAGYGPDTQYF
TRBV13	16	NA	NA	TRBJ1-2	TGTGCCAGCAGCTTAAAAGGGATGGATCTTCGGGGTGGCTACACCTTC	CASSLKGMDLRGGYTF
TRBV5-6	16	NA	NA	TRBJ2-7	TGTGCCAGCAGCTTCTCGCTTGACAGGAAAACCTACGAGCAGTACTTC	CASSFSLDRKTYEQYF
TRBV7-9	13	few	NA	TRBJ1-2	TGTGCCAGCAGCTTACCTAAGTACTATGGCTACACCTTC	CASSLPKYYGYTF
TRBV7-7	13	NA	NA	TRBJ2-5	TGTGCTAGCAGCTTAGGGCCAGAAGAGACCCAGTACTTC	CASSLGPEETQYF
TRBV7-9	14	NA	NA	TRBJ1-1	TGTGCCAGCAGCTTAGGTGCAGGTGGTTCTGAAGCTTTCTTT	CASSLGAGGSEAFF
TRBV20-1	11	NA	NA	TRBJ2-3	TGCAGTGCATCTCTAGAGGATACGCAGTATTTT	CSASLEDTQYF
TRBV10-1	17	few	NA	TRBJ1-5	TGCGCCAGCAGTGACGAAATACAGGACAACCGCAATCAGCCCCAGCATTTT	CASSDEIQDNRNQPQHF
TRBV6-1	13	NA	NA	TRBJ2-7	TGTGCCACCTCCGAGGGGTCCACCTACGAGCAGTACTTC	CATSEGSTYEQYF
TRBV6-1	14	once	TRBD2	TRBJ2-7	TGTGCCAGCACCGGAAGCGGGGGGGTTATCGAGCAGTACTTC	CASTGSGGVIEQYF
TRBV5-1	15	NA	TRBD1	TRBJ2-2	TGCGCCAGCACCCTACAGGGGGCGAACACCGGGGAGCTGTTTTTT	CASTLQGANTGELFF
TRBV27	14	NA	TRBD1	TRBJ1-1	TGTGCCAGCAGTTTCGACAGGGGGCAGGATGAAGCTTTCTTT	CASSFDRGQDEAFF
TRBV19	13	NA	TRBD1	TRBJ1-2	TGTGCCAGTAGTAAGACCAGGGGGCATGGCTACACCTTC	CASSKTRGHGYTF
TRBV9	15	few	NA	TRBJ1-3	TGTGCCAGCAGCGAAGGGGTGAGCTCTGGAAACACCATATATTTT	CASSEGVSSGNTIYF
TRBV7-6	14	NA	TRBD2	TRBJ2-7	TGTGCCAGCAGCCGTAGCGGGGGGGACTACGAGCAGTACTTC	CASSRSGGDYEQYF
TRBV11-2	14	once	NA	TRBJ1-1	TGTGCCAGCAGCCCATACCTCGGGACGGCTGAAGCTTTCTTT	CASSPYLGTAEAFF
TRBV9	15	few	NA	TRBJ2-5	TGTGCCAGCAGCGTAGACCCTTTCGCCCGAGAGACCCAGTACTTC	CASSVDPFARETQYF
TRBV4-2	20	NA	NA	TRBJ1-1	TGTGCCAGCAGCCAAGAATGGGGTCCAGGGAGGGGAGATACGAACACTGAAGCTTTCTTT	CASSQEWGPGRGDTNTEAFF